This T cell receptor (beta chain) was found in a study of read filtering for tumor transcriptome and immune sequencing (dated by TCRdb to 2019 to 2021). Context from the whole study: The cohort was composed of 16 to 20 male and some 15 female patients, with a mean age of approximately 66 years and an age range of roughly 40 to 90. By revised international staging, eight or nine patients were R-ISS I, 15 to 20 were R-ISS II and 6 or 7 were R-ISS III. After DNase treatment, whole-transcriptome libraries were prepared using the TruSeq RNA Access Library Prep Kit. Per sample, about 3.5 to 10.27 million TCR-region mapped reads were obtained with IR-seq, compared with only 85 to 1273 with RNA-seq. Using the same bone marrow samples, the study ran both targeted immune repertoire sequencing and bulk whole-transcriptome sequencing and then compared the TCR repertoires from each method. One of the main goals was to work out a read-filtering strategy for immune repertoire data, in particular whether clonotypes backed by only a single read should be removed. Study-level results and caveats: Compared with RNA-seq, IR-seq captured clonotypes at much greater depth and more reliably, and a smaller IR-seq throughput was enough to identify most of the shared clonotypes. In IR-seq, single-read clonotypes were roughly 84% of clonotypes but 3% to 4% of total reads; in RNA-seq they were 74.6% of clonotypes and 35% to 45% of reads. The sorted CD138-negative fraction was not purified T cells but a mixed bone marrow immune population. The correlation between IR-seq and RNA-seq shared clonotype proportions rose when single-read clonotypes were removed.

Each patient had bone marrow sampled at the time of active disease. Isolation of bone marrow mononuclear cells was performed by Ficoll-Hypaque density gradient centrifugation. Myeloma plasma cells were removed and CD138-negative cells were obtained by negative selection following labeling with CD138 magnetic microbeads on a MACS separator. Purity of the isolated cells was checked by flow cytometry on an Attune NxT using CD138 antibodies. TRIzol reagent was used to extract total RNA, which was then quantified with a NanoDrop spectrophotometer. For each patient, the CD138-negative bone marrow sample underwent paired RNA-seq and IR-seq. TCR libraries were built from 300 to 450 ng RNA with the Immunoverse kit, using molecular barcoded adaptors covering alpha/delta and beta/gamma chains. The same RNA used for transcriptome sequencing was used for TCR library preparation. Sequencing of TCR libraries was carried out on an Illumina HiSeq 4000 with 2 x 150 cycles. Regarding the original processing steps: With MiXCR, TCR reads were aligned to human V, D, J and C references and assembled into CDR3 clonotypes, with quality filtering and error correction included. The tcR package in R was used for analysis of clonotype counts and gene usage diversity. For inspection of raw mapping reads, RNA-seq reads were mapped by STAR aligner version 2.5.3a onto GRCh37 of the human genome. IR-seq fastq files were randomly downsampled with Seqtk 1.3 to test the effect of sequencing depth on detected clonotypes. Starting from the raw public reads, TCRdb applied fastp trimming at Q25, assembled clones with MiXCR and retained in-frame beta chains. Each CDR3 protein appears once, grouped with its most common genes and DNA. The V and J calls and clone size come from TCRdb's table, not from the authors' own analysis. Present in this sample are about 24,000 distinct CDR3 sequences, 22% of which were seen just once. The top ten hold around 46% of the sample.

The V and J ends are trimmed by 2 bases and 6 bases, leaving 7 bases between them. Via the germline V gene, CDR1 is SGHTA and CDR2 FQGTGA. The CDR3, cysteine through phenylalanine, is 12 amino acids long. The sequence is cut down to CDR3 DNA, 36 bases in frame from base 1. This clonotype was detected a few times. The antigen it binds to is not known. No clone much larger than this one lies a single base away; base qualities are absent. The chain joins TRBV7-3 to TRBJ1-1; the D gene identity is not certain. Material: a population of CD138-negative cells sorted from bone marrow. Interpreted using the paper, the cell subset or site label stands for: bone marrow mononuclear cells depleted of CD138+ plasma/myeloma cells by negative magnetic selection. This sequence was found in a donor aged 40 or older with multiple myeloma. The CDR3 corresponds to CASSLGSSEAFF. The DNA is as follows: TGTGCCAGCAGCTTAGGGTCTTCTGAAGCTTTCTTT.